This TCR beta chain stems from a study of blood T cell repertoires in COVID-19. Trimming pared 5 bases from V and 1 base from J, leaving 11 bases between. CDR1 and CDR2 from the germline V gene are SGHTA and FQGNSA. The CDR3 runs 15 residues. In the source study's methods: Nucleated cell counts were estimated from reference gene primer amplification. Assay used: immunoSEQ multiplex PCR; TCRdb lists only in-frame clones, some missing. D and trimming were read from the DNA, whereas the V and J calls and clone size are those reported in that table. The sample carries about 24,000 clones, 90% to 95% recorded once.

V is TRBV7-2 and J is TRBJ2-2, with TRBD2 as a possible D gene (5 bases). The sample consisted of peripheral blood. This clonotype was sampled from a man in his 70s with active COVID-19. The CDR3 sequence is CASSQRGMNTGELFF. Here the CDR3 DNA reads TGTGCCAGCAGCCAGAGAGGGATGAACACCGGGGAGCTGTTTTTT.